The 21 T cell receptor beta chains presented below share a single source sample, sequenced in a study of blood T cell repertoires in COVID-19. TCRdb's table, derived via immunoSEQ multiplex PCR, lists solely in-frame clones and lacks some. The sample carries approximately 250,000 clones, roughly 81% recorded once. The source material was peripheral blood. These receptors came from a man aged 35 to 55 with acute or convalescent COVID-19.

The CDR3 protein is CASSPQAGNYGYTF. The CDR3 region has the DNA TGTGCCAGCTCACCCCAAGCGGGAAACTATGGCTACACCTTC. V and J are TRBV18 and TRBJ1-2, with D uncertain. The germline CDR1 and CDR2 sequences are KGHSH and LQKENI. The CDR3 covers 14 residues. V dropped 3 bases and J dropped 2 bases, with 10 bases sitting between them.

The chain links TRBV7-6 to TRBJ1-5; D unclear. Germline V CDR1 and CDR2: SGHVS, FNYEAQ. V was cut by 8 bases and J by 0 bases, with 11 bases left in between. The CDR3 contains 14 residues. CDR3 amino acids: CASAPQASNQPQHF. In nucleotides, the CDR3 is TGTGCCAGCGCCCCCCAGGCTAGCAATCAGCCCCAGCATTTT. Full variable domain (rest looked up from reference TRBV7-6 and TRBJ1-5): GAGVSQSPRYKVTKRGQDVALRCDPISGHVSLYWYRQALGQGPEFLTYFNYEAQQDKSGLPNDRFSAERPEGSISTLTIQRTEQRDSAMYRCASAPQASNQPQHFGDGTRLSIL.

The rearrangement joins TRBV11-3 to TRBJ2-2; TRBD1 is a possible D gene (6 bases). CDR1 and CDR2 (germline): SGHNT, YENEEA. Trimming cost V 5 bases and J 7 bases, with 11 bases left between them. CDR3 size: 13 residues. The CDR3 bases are TGTGCCAGCAGCCCCAACAGGGACGGGGAGCTGTTTTTT. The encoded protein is CASSPNRDGELFF.

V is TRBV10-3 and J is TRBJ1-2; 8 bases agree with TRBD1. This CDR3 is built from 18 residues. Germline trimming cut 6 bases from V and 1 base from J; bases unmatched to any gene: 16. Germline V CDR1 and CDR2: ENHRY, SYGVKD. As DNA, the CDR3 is TGTGCCATCAGCCTGGGACAGGCCAGTAGCCGACTTAACTATGGCTACACCTTC. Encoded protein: CAISLGQASSRLNYGYTF.

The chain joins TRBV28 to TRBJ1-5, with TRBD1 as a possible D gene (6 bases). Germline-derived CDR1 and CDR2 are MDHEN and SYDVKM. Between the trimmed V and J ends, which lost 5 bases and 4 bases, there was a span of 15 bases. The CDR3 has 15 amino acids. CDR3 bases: TGTGCCAGCAGTGATCAACTCGGACAGAATCAGCCCCAGCATTTT. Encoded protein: CASSDQLGQNQPQHF.

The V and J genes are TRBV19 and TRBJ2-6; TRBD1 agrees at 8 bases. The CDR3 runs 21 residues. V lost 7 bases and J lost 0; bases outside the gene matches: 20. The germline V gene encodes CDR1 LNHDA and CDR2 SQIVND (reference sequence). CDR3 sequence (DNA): TGTGCCAGTACCCTGGTTCGTGGTCCCGACAGGGGACGCTCTGGGGCCAACGTCCTGACTTTC. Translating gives CASTLVRGPDRGRSGANVLTF.

The CDR3: CASSLGLQETQYF. CDR3 nucleotides: TGCGCCAGCAGCTTGGGACTACAAGAGACCCAGTACTTC. The chain has TRBV5-1 and TRBJ2-5; possible D gene TRBD2, 5 bases. V lost 0 bases and J 2 bases, leaving 5 bases between the germline ends. This CDR3 comprises 13 residues. Germline lookup yields CDR1 SGHRS and CDR2 YFSETQ. The full variable domain, its missing parts supplied by reference TRBV5-1 and TRBJ2-5, is KAGVTQTPRYLIKTRGQQVTLSCSPISGHRSVSWYQQTPGQGLQFLFEYFSETQRNKGNFPGRFSGRQFSNSRSEMNVSTLELGDSALYLCASSLGLQETQYFGPGTRLLVL.

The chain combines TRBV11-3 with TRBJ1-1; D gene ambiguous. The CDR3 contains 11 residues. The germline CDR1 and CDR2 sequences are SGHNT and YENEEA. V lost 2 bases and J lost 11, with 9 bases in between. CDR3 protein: CASSLPPKAFF. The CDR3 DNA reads TGTGCCAGCAGCTTACCCCCTAAGGCTTTCTTT.

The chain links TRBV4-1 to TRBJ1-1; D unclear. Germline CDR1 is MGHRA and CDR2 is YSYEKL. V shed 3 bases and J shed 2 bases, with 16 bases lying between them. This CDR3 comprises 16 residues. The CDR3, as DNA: TGCGCCAGCAGCCATGGTGTCGTCGGTAGAAACACTGAAGCTTTCTTT. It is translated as CASSHGVVGRNTEAFF.

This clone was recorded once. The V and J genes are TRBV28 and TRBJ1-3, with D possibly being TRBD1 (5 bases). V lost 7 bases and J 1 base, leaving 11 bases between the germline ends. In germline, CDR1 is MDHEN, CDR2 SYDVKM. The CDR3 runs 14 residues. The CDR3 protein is CASMSGGSGNTIYF. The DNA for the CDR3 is TGTGCCAGCATGTCCGGGGGTTCTGGAAACACCATATATTTT.

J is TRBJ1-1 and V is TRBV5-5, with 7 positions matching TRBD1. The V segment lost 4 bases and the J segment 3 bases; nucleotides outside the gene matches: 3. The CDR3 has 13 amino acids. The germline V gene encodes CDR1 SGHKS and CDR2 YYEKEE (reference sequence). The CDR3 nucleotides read TGTGCCAGCAGCAGACAGGGTGACACTGAAGCTTTCTTT. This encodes CASSRQGDTEAFF.

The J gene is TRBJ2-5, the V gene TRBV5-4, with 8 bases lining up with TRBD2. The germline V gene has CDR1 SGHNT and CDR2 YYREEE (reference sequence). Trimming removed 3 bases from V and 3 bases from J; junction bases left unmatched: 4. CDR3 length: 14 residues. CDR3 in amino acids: CASSSGTRKETQYF. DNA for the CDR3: TGTGCCAGCAGCTCCGGGACTAGGAAAGAGACCCAGTACTTC.

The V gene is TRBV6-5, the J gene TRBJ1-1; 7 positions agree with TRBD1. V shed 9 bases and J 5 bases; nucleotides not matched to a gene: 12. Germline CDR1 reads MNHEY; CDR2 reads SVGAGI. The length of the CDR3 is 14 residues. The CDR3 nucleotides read TGTGCCAGTAAAGGCAGGGGGAGGCATACTGAAGCTTTCTTT. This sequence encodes CASKGRGRHTEAFF.

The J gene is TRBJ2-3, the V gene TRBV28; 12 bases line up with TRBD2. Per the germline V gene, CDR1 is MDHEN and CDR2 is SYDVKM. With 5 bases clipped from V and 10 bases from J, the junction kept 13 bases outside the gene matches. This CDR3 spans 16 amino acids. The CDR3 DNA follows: TGTGCCAGCAGTCTTCCGACTAGCGGGGGATCTGATGCGCAGTATTTT. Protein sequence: CASSLPTSGGSDAQYF.

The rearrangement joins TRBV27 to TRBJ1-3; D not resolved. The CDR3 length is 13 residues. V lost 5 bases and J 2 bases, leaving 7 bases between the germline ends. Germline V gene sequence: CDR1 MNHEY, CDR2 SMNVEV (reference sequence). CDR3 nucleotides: TGTGCCAGCAGTAGAACGGCTGGAAACACCATATATTTT. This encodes CASSRTAGNTIYF.

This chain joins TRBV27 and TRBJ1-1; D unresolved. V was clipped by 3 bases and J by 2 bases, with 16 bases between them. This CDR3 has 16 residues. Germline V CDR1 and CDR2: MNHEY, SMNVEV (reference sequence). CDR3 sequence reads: CASSFSPGRSNTEAFF. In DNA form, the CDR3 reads TGTGCCAGCAGTTTCTCCCCGGGGAGGAGTAACACTGAAGCTTTCTTT.

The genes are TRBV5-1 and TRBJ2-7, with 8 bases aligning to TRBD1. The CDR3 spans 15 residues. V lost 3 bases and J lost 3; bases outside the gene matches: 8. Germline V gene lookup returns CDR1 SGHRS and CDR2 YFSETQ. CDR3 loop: CASSSQPGQVYEQYF. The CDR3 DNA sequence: TGCGCCAGCAGCTCCCAACCGGGACAGGTCTACGAGCAGTACTTC.

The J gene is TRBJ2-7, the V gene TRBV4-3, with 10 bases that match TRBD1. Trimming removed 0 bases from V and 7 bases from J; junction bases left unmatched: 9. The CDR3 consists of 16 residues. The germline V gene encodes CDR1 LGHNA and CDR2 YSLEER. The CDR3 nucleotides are TGCGCCAGCAGCCAAGATCCGGACAGGGGGGGTAGTGAGCAGTACTTC. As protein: CASSQDPDRGGSEQYF.

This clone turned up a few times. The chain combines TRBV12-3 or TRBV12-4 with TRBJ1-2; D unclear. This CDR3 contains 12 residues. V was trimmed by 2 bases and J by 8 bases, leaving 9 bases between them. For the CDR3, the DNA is TGTGCCAGCAGTTTAAACGTGCGGGGCTACACCTTC. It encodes CASSLNVRGYTF.

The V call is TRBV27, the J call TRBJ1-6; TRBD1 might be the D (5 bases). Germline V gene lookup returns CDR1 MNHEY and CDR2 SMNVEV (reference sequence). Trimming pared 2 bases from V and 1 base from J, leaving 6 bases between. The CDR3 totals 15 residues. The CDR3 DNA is TGTGCCAGCAGTTTACGGGGGTCCTATAATTCACCCCTCCACTTT. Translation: CASSLRGSYNSPLHF.

CDR3 amino acids: CASKGLGTGELFF. DNA of the CDR3: TGTGCCAGCAAGGGGTTGGGCACCGGGGAGCTGTTTTTT. This sequence joins TRBV6-5 and TRBJ2-2; the D gene is possibly TRBD1 (5 bases). Germline CDR1 MNHEY, CDR2 SVGAGI. The CDR3 is made up of 13 amino acids. V lost 7 bases and J 4 bases, leaving 10 bases between the germline ends.